These T cell receptor beta chains were read from a single sample in a study of T-cell memory formation after mild COVID-19. TCRdb re-called the 5' RACE reads through MiXCR, storing one row per CDR3 protein. The table lists some 490,000 distinct CDR3 sequences, 15% to 20% of them singletons. The specimen sequenced was PBMCs or a T cell subset sorted from them (not recorded which). Source of these receptors: an adult woman who had mild COVID-19 (a few samples of this study predate the infection). Cell type and time point are not known. Both conserved end residues are part of each CDR3. A D gene is named only where the DNA matches it firmly. Clone size is shown for a subset of rows, as once, few, many or a class of expanded clone.

TRBD2	TRBV7-2	TRBJ2-3	few	TGTGCCAGCAGCTCCTCGGGACTAGCGGGGGCGAAAGATACGCAGTATTTT	CASSSSGLAGAKDTQYF
NA	TRBV12-3/TRBV12-4	TRBJ1-1	NA	TGTGCCAGCAGTTTTATTAGTAACACTGAAGCTTTCTTT	CASSFISNTEAFF
TRBD1	TRBV10-3	TRBJ1-1	few	TGTGCCATCAGTGCCCCCACAGGGGGCGGCGGTGAAGCTTTCTTT	CAISAPTGGGGEAFF
NA	TRBV7-9	TRBJ2-3	few	TGTGCCAGCAGCTTAGGCAACCTGGGGCAGTATTTT	CASSLGNLGQYF
TRBD2	TRBV7-6	TRBJ2-2	NA	TGTGCCAGCAGCTCCCTAGCGGGGGGGCTCGGGGAGCTGTTTTTT	CASSSLAGGLGELFF
NA	TRBV4-2	TRBJ1-1	few	TGTGCCAGCAGCCACCCCAGAGAGGGGAACACTGAAGCTTTCTTT	CASSHPREGNTEAFF
NA	TRBV7-3	TRBJ2-1	NA	TGTGCCAGCAGCCGGGGGCCGGGAGTGGGTGAAAATGAGCAGTTCTTC	CASSRGPGVGENEQFF
TRBD1	TRBV12-3/TRBV12-4	TRBJ2-6	few	TGTGCCAGCAGTCCAGGACAGGGGGTCCCTGGGGCCAACGTCCTGACTTTC	CASSPGQGVPGANVLTF
TRBD1	TRBV11-3	TRBJ2-7	NA	TGTGCCAGCAGCCTAAGGACAGGGAGAGGCTACGAGCAGTACTTC	CASSLRTGRGYEQYF
NA	TRBV9	TRBJ2-1	NA	TGTGCCAGCAGCCACAATCGTGGAGGTATCTACAATGAGCAGTTCTTC	CASSHNRGGIYNEQFF
TRBD1	TRBV5-1	TRBJ2-1	NA	TGCGCCAGCAGCTTGGCAAGTTTTTTTGCAGGGGGCAATGAGCAGTTCTTC	CASSLASFFAGGNEQFF
NA	TRBV6-2/TRBV6-3	TRBJ2-1	NA	TGTGCCAGCTCCCTAGGGATCGGGAGAAAGGCGTACAATGAGCAGTTCTTC	CASSLGIGRKAYNEQFF
TRBD2	TRBV6-5	TRBJ2-1	few	TGTGCCAGCAGTAAGGGACTAGCGGGGGCCCCTTACAATGAGCAGTTCTTC	CASSKGLAGAPYNEQFF
TRBD2	TRBV7-2	TRBJ2-1	few	TGTGCCAGCAGCTCGCCAAAGGGGACTAGCGGGAGATACAATGAGCAGTTCTTC	CASSSPKGTSGRYNEQFF
TRBD1	TRBV20-1	TRBJ2-7	NA	TGCAGTGCCCCCCGTTCCGGGACAGGGGGAGGCGAGCAGTACTTC	CSAPRSGTGGGEQYF
NA	TRBV6-6	TRBJ1-5	NA	TGTGCCAGCAGTTTAGGACATACTTATAGCAATCAGCCCCAGCATTTT	CASSLGHTYSNQPQHF
NA	TRBV20-1	TRBJ1-6	few	TGCAGTGCTAGAACCGCTAGGGGGGATAATTCACCCCTCCACTTT	CSARTARGDNSPLHF
NA	TRBV5-1	TRBJ1-2	few	TGCGCCAGCAGCTTGGAGTCAGGGAACTATGGCTACACCTTC	CASSLESGNYGYTF
TRBD2	TRBV6-2/TRBV6-3	TRBJ2-3	few	TGTGCCAGCAGAGGCGGACCGGGAGGTACAGATACGCAGTATTTT	CASRGGPGGTDTQYF
NA	TRBV19	TRBJ1-1	NA	TGTGCCAGTAGACGGCATGCAGAAGCTTTCTTT	CASRRHAEAFF
TRBD1	TRBV12-3/TRBV12-4	TRBJ2-7	many	TGTGCCAGCAGTTTCGGACAGGGCTACGAGCAGTACTTC	CASSFGQGYEQYF
NA	TRBV24-1	TRBJ1-2	few	TGTGCCACCAGTGACCCCGGAACGTCCCTTTATGGCTACACCTTC	CATSDPGTSLYGYTF
NA	TRBV29-1	TRBJ1-4	few	TGCAGCGTTTTGGGGGAAAAACTGTTTTTT	CSVLGEKLFF
NA	TRBV6-1	TRBJ1-1	NA	TGTGCCGGCTCTAGAGGAAACACTGAAGCTTTCTTT	CAGSRGNTEAFF
NA	TRBV29-1	TRBJ1-1	many	TGCAGCGTTGTCATCCGGGCAGGACTGAACACTGAAGCTTTCTTT	CSVVIRAGLNTEAFF
TRBD1	TRBV7-2	TRBJ1-5	few	TGTGCCAGCAGCGGGGACAGGGAACAGCCCCAGCATTTT	CASSGDREQPQHF
TRBD1	TRBV6-2/TRBV6-3	TRBJ2-5	NA	TGTGCCACCTCGCGACAGGGCGTGGAGGAGACCCAGTACTTC	CATSRQGVEETQYF
NA	TRBV3-1	TRBJ1-1	NA	TGTGCCAGCAGCCAAGATGAGATATTGAACACTGAAGCTTTCTTT	CASSQDEILNTEAFF
NA	TRBV2	TRBJ1-6	NA	TGTGCCAGCGAGACAATAGAAAATTCACCCCTCCACTTT	CASETIENSPLHF
TRBD2	TRBV9	TRBJ2-7	NA	TGTGCCAGCAGCGTAGCTACGGGGGGAGCCTACGAGCAGTACTTC	CASSVATGGAYEQYF
NA	TRBV3-1	TRBJ1-4	NA	TGTGCCAGCAGCAACCCCGGGTCTACTTCAGGAAAACTGTTTTTT	CASSNPGSTSGKLFF
TRBD1	TRBV27	TRBJ1-1	NA	TGTGCCAGCAGCCTTCATTCAGGGGGCACTGAAGCTTTT	CASSLHSGGTEAF
NA	TRBV2	TRBJ2-7	NA	TGTGCCAGCTACTCTGACCCCGGTGTCTACGAGCAGTACTTC	CASYSDPGVYEQYF
TRBD2	TRBV5-4	TRBJ2-3	few	TGTGCCAGCAGCAGAGGTAGCGGGGGGGCTTTGGGAACAGATACGCAGTATTTT	CASSRGSGGALGTDTQYF
NA	TRBV7-9	TRBJ2-7	many	TGTGCCAGCAGCATGATGGACCTCTACGAGCAGTACTTC	CASSMMDLYEQYF
NA	TRBV4-3	TRBJ2-7	few	TGCGCCAGCAGCCAGGGACGAGGCCTGTACTACGAGCAGTACTTC	CASSQGRGLYYEQYF
NA	TRBV20-1	TRBJ2-7	NA	TGCAGTGCTAGAGATACGACAGCCCCTTCCTACGAGCAGTACTTC	CSARDTTAPSYEQYF
TRBD2	TRBV6-1	TRBJ2-3	NA	TGTGCCAGCAGGTCCGGGACTAGCTCAGGGGATACGCAGTATTTT	CASRSGTSSGDTQYF
NA	TRBV4-3	TRBJ2-7	few	TGCGCCAGCAGCCAAGCTGGCCGGCAGCACTTC	CASSQAGRQHF
TRBD1	TRBV12-3/TRBV12-4	TRBJ2-7	few	TGTGCCAGCAGTTTATGGACAGGGGGCTACGAGCAGTACTTC	CASSLWTGGYEQYF
NA	TRBV7-6	TRBJ2-7	NA	TGTGCCAGCAGCTTACAGGCCACCTCCTACGAGCAGTACTTC	CASSLQATSYEQYF